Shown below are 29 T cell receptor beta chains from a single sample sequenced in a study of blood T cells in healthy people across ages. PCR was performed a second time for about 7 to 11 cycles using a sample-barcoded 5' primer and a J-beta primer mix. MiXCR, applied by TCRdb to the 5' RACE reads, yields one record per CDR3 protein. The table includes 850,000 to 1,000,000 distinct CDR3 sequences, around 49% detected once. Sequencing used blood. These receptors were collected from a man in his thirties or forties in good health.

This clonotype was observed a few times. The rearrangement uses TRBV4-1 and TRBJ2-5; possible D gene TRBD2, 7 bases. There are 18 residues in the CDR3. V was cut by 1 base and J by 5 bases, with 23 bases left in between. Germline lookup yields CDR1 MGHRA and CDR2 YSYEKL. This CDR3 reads CASSQVFPGAQAGETQYF. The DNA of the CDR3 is TGCGCCAGCAGCCAAGTATTTCCGGGGGCTCAAGCGGGGGAGACCCAGTACTTC.

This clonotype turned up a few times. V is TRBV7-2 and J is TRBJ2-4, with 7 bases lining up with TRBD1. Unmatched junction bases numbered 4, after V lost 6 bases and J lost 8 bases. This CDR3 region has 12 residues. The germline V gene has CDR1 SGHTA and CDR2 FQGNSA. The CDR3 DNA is TGTGCCAGCAGTTTTACAGGGGACATTCAGTACTTC. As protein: CASSFTGDIQYF.

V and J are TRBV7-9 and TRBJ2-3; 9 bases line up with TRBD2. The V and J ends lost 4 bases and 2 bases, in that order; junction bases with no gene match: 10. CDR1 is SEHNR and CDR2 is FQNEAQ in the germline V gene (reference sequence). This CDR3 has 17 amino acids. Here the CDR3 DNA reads TGTGCCAGCAGCTCCTTACTAGCGGGCCTTCACACAGATACGCAGTATTTT. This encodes CASSSLLAGLHTDTQYF.

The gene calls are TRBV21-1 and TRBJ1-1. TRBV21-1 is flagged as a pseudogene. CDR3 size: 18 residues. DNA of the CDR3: TGTGCCAGCAGCAAAGGGAACCTTGTGGAGGGGATGAACACTGAAGCTTTCTTT. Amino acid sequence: CASSKGNLVEGMNTEAFF.

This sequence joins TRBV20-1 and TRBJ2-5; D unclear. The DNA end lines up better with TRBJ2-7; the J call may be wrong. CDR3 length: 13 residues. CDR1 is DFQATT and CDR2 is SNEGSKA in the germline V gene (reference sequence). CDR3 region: CSAGQSSSYEQYF. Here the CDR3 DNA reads TGCAGTGCTGGCCAGTCTAGCTCCTACGAGCAGTACTTC.

CDR3 sequence: CSAETGGDKNIQYF. Here the CDR3 DNA reads TGCAGTGCGGAAACAGGGGGGGACAAAAACATTCAGTACTTC. The rearrangement joins TRBV20-1 to TRBJ2-4, with a tentative D call TRBD1 (8 bases). Germline V gives CDR1 DFQATT, CDR2 SNEGSKA (reference sequence). This CDR3 has 14 residues. Between the trimmed V and J ends, which lost 6 bases and 3 bases, there was a span of 15 bases.

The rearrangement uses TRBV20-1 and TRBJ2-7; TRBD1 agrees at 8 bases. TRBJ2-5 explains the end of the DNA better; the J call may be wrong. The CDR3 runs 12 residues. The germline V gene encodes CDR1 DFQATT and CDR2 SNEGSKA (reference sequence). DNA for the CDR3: TGCAGTGCTCCTTATGGGACAGGGACCCAGTACTTC. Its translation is CSAPYGTGTQYF.

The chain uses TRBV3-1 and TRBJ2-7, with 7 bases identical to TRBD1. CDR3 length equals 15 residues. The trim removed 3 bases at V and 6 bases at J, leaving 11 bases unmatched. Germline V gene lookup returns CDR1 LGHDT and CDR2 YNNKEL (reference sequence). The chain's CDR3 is CASSHPPPGGVEQYF. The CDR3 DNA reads TGTGCCAGCAGCCATCCTCCCCCAGGGGGTGTCGAGCAGTACTTC.

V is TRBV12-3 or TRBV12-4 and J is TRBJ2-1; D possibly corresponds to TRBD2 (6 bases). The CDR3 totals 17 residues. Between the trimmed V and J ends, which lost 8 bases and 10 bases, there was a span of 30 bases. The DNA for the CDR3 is TGTGCCAGCGGTTCGCCCCCTCTAGCGCCTCCCCGCGGGGAGCAGTTCTTC. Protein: CASGSPPLAPPRGEQFF.

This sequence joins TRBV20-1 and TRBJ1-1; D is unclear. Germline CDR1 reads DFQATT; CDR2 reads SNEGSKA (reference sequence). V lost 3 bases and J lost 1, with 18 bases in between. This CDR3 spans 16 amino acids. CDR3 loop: CSARAGGRIANTEAFF. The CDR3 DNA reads TGCAGTGCTAGGGCGGGAGGGAGGATTGCGAACACTGAAGCTTTCTTT.

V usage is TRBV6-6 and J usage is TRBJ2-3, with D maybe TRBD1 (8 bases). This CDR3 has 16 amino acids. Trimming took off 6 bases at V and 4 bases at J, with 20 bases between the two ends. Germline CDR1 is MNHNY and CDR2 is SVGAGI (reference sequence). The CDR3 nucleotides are TGTGCCAGCAGCCTCCTCAAACAGGGGGGGGCAGATACGCAGTATTTT. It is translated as CASSLLKQGGADTQYF.

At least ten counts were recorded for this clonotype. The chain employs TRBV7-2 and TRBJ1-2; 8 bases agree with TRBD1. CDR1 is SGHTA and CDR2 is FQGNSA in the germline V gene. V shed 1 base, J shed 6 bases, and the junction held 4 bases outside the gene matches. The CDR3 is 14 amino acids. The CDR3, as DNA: TGTGCCAGCAGCTTAGTACAGGGGGAGGATGGCTACACCTTC. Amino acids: CASSLVQGEDGYTF.

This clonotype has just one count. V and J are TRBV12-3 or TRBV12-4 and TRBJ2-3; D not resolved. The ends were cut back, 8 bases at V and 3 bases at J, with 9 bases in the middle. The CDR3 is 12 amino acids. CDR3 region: CASGAETDTQYF. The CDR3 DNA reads TGTGCCAGCGGAGCTGAGACAGATACGCAGTATTTT.

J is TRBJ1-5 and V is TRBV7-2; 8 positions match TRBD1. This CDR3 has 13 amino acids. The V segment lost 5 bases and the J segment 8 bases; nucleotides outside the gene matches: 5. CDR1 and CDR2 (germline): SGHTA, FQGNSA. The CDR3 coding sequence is TGTGCCAGCAGCCGCGACAGGGGAGAGCCCCAGCATTTT. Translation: CASSRDRGEPQHF.

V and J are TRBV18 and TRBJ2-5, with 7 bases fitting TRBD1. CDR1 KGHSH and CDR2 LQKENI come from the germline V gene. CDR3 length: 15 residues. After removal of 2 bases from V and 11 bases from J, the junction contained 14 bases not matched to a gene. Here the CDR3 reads CASSPRQGVPNEQYF. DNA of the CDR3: TGTGCCAGCTCACCAAGACAGGGAGTGCCCAATGAGCAGTACTTC. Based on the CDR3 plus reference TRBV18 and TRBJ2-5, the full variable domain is NAGVMQNPRHLVRRRGQEARLRCSPMKGHSHVYWYRQLPEEGLKFMVYLQKENIIDESGMPKERFSAEFPKEGPSILRIQQVVRGDSAAYFCASSPRQGVPNEQYFGPGTRLLVL.

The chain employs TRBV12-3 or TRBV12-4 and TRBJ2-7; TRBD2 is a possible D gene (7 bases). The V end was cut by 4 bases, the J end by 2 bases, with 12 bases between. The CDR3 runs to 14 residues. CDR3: CASSSQGGTYEQYF. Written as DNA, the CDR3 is TGTGCCAGCAGTTCACAGGGAGGGACCTACGAGCAGTACTTC.

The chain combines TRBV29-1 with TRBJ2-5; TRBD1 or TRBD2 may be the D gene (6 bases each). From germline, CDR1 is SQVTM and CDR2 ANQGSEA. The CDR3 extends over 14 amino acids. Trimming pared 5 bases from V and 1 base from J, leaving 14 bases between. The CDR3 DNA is TGCAGCGTTTGGGGGCAGGGAGGCCAAGAGACCCAGTACTTC. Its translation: CSVWGQGGQETQYF.

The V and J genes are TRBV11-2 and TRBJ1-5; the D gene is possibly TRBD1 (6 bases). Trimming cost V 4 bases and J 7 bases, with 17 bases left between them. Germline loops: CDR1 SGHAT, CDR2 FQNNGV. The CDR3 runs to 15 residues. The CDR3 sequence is CASSWDTGTEQPQHF. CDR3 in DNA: TGTGCCAGCAGCTGGGACACCGGGACGGAGCAGCCCCAGCATTTT.

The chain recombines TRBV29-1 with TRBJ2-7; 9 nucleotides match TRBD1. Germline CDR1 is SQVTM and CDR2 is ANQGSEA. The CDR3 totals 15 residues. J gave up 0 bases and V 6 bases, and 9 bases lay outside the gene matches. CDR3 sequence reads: CSVEYRGLNSYEQYF. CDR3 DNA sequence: TGCAGCGTGGAATACAGGGGGCTAAACTCCTACGAGCAGTACTTC.

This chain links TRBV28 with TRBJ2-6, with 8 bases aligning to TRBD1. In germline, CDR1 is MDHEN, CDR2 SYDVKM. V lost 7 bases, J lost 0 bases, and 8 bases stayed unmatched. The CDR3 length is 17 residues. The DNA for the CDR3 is TGTGCCAGCACGGGACAGGAACGGCTCTCTGGGGCCAACGTCCTGACTTTC. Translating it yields CASTGQERLSGANVLTF. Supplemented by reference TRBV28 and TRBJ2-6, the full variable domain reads DVKVTQSSRYLVKRTGEKVFLECVQDMDHENMFWYRQDPGLGLRLIYFSYDVKMKEKGDIPEGYSVSREKKERFSLILESASTNQTSMYLCASTGQERLSGANVLTFGAGSRLTVL.

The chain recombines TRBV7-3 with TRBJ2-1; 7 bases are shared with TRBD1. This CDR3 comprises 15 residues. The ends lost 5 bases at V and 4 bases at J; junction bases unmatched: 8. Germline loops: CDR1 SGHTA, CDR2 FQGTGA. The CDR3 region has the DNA TGTGCCAGCAGCCGAGGGGGCGACAGGTACAATGAGCAGTTCTTC. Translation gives CASSRGGDRYNEQFF.

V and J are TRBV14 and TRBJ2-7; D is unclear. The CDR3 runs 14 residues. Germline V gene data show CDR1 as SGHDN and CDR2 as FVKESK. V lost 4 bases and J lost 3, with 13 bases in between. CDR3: CASSPLGIGYEQYF. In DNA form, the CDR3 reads TGTGCCAGCAGCCCCCTGGGAATAGGCTACGAGCAGTACTTC.

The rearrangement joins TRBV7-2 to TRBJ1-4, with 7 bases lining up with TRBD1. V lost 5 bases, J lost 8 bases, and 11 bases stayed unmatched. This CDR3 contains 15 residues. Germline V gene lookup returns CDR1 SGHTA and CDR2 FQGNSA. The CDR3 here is CASSLVGGAGEKLFF. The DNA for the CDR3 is TGTGCCAGCAGCCTAGTAGGGGGCGCAGGGGAAAAACTGTTTTTT.

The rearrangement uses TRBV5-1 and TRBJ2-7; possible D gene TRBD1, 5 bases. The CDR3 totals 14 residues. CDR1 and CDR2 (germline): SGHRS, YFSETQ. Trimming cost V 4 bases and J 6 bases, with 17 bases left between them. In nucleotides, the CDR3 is TGCGCCAGCAGCGAGAGGACCGCTAGGGGCGAGCAGTACTTC. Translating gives CASSERTARGEQYF. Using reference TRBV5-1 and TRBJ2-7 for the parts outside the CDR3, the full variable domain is KAGVTQTPRYLIKTRGQQVTLSCSPISGHRSVSWYQQTPGQGLQFLFEYFSETQRNKGNFPGRFSGRQFSNSRSEMNVSTLELGDSALYLCASSERTARGEQYFGPGTRLTVT.

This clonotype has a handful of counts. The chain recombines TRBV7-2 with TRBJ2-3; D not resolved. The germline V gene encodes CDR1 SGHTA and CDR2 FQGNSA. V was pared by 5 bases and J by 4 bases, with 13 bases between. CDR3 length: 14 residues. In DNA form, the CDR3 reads TGTGCCAGCAGCCCCCCCCGGGCCCCAGATACGCAGTATTTT. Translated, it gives CASSPPRAPDTQYF.

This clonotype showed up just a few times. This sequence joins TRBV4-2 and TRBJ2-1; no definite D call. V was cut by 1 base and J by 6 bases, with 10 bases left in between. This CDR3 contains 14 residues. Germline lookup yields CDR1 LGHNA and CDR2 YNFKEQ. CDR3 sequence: CASSQVKASNEQFF. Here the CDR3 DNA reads TGTGCCAGCAGCCAAGTTAAAGCTAGCAATGAGCAGTTCTTC.

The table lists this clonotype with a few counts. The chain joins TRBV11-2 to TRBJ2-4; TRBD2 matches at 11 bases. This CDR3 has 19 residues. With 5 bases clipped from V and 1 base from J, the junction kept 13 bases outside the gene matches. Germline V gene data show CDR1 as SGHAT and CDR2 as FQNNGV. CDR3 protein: CASSPIRLAGGPAKNIQYF. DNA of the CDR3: TGTGCCAGCAGCCCGATCCGGCTAGCGGGGGGTCCGGCCAAAAACATTCAGTACTTC.

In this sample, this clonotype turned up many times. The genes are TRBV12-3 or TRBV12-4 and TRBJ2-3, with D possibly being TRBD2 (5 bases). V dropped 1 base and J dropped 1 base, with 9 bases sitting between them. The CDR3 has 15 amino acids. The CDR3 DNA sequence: TGTGCCAGCAGTTTAGTACCCGGGGGCACAGATACGCAGTATTTT. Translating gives CASSLVPGGTDTQYF.

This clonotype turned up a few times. The CDR3 nucleotides are TGTGCCGCATCCGCGGGGTTCGAGCAGTACTTC. Translation: CAASAGFEQYF. V usage is TRBV28 and J usage is TRBJ2-4, with D perhaps matching TRBD2 (6 bases). The J call may be in error: the DNA end matches TRBJ2-7 better. The CDR3 is made up of 11 amino acids. Germline lookup yields CDR1 MDHEN and CDR2 SYDVKM.